This passage covers 5 T cell receptor beta chains from one sample sequenced in a study of blood T cell repertoires in COVID-19. The table came from immunoSEQ multiplex PCR; TCRdb's copy has only in-frame clones and leaves some out. Among approximately 200,000 clones, 85% were seen once, and the ten largest hold roughly 2.6%. Sequencing was performed on peripheral blood. The receptors here all came from a man aged 45-65 years who had recovered from COVID-19.

V gene TRBV18 combines with J gene TRBJ2-1; a weak D match, TRBD1 (5 bases). Germline CDR1 and CDR2: KGHSH and LQKENI. Trimming shortened V by 4 bases and J by 2 bases, and 12 bases separated the two germline ends. The CDR3 is made up of 15 amino acids. CDR3 bases: TGTGCCAGCTCACAGCGCCAGGGAACCTACAATGAGCAGTTCTTC. Residues: CASSQRQGTYNEQFF.

This clone was seen more than once but under ten times. This chain links TRBV6-5 with TRBJ2-3; TRBD2 matches 9 bases. Germline loops: CDR1 MNHEY, CDR2 SVGAGI. The CDR3 covers 15 residues. The trim removed 5 bases at V and 3 bases at J, leaving 6 bases unmatched. As DNA, the CDR3 is TGTGCCAGCAGTCGAGGGACTAGCAGAACAGATACGCAGTATTTT. Protein sequence: CASSRGTSRTDTQYF.

This clone was seen a single time. This chain uses TRBV11-2 with TRBJ2-7, with D possibly matching TRBD1 (5 bases). V was trimmed by 5 bases and J by 1 base, leaving 12 bases between them. Germline V gene sequence: CDR1 SGHAT, CDR2 FQNNGV. This CDR3 is 14 amino acids long. The chain's CDR3 is CASSRSRGSYEQYF. In nucleotides, the CDR3 is TGTGCCAGCAGCCGCAGTAGGGGTTCCTACGAGCAGTACTTC.

The chain is built from TRBV30 and TRBJ2-5; no clear D gene. Germline-derived CDR1 and CDR2 are GTSNPN and SVGIG (reference sequence). Trimming pared 2 bases from V and 7 bases from J, leaving 14 bases between. CDR3 length equals 13 residues. This CDR3 is CAWSRQAGRTQYF. CDR3 nucleotides: TGTGCCTGGAGTAGGCAGGCCGGTCGGACCCAGTACTTC. Based on the CDR3 plus reference TRBV30 and TRBJ2-5, the full variable domain is SQTIHQWPATLVQPVGSPLSLECTVEGTSNPNLYWYRQAAGRGLQLLFYSVGIGQISSEVPQNLSASRPQDRQFILSSKKLLLSDSGFYLCAWSRQAGRTQYFGPGTRLLVL.

CDR3 amino acids: CASSLSHGDRDEGKLFF. CDR3 coding DNA: TGTGCCAGCAGTTTATCCCACGGGGACAGGGACGAAGGGAAACTGTTTTTT. The chain employs TRBV27 and TRBJ1-4, with 9 positions matching TRBD1. J lost 11 bases, V lost 0 bases, and 13 bases had no gene match. Germline V CDR1 and CDR2: MNHEY, SMNVEV (reference sequence). This CDR3 has 17 amino acids.